Described below is a single T cell receptor beta chain sequence and its context. Its antigen is unidentified. This entry is derived from a study of T cell responses to AZD1222 COVID-19 vaccine. Study observations and caveats: Targets within unmutated variant regions were reportedly found for nearly half of spike-specific TCRs.

Produced via immunoSEQ multiplex PCR; TCRdb's table is partial and in-frame only. The table includes under 85,000 clones, 87% detected once. Sequenced here: peripheral blood, sampled on day 0 of AZD1222 vaccination. The TCR was taken from an adult in good health.

CDR3 loop: CASSLTSTHEQYF. The CDR3 nucleotides are TGTGCCAGCAGCCTGACTAGTACCCACGAGCAGTACTTC. The chain has TRBV7-8 and TRBJ2-7; D may be TRBD2 (6 bases). Germline CDR1 SGHVS, CDR2 FQNEAQ. The CDR3 consists of 13 residues. The V and J ends lost 5 bases and 5 bases respectively, with 13 bases between them.